The 2 T cell receptor beta chains below all came from one sample that was sequenced in a study of blood T cell repertoires in COVID-19 (TCRdb year 2020). The library was prepared using the immunoSEQ multiplex PCR assay. Sourced from immuneACCESS, this table was stored by TCRdb with only in-frame sequences that have V and J called. A share of the clones is absent; for the studies checked, an unresolved V gene accounts for under half, and the remainder has no known explanation. The sample profile shows about 150,000 clones; approximately 91% of them were found once. The ten most abundant clones make up around 4.8% of the sample. The material sequenced was peripheral blood. The receptors derive from a man in his late teens or twenties with COVID-19, enrolled during active disease.

This chain links TRBV6-5 with TRBJ2-7, with 10 positions matching TRBD1. This CDR3 has 15 residues. CDR1 is MNHEY and CDR2 is SVGAGI in the germline V gene. V shed 0 bases and J 6 bases; nucleotides not matched to a gene: 5. The CDR3 DNA reads as TGTGCCAGCAGTTACTCGAGGGACAGGGGAGGCGAGCAGTACTTC. It is translated as CASSYSRDRGGEQYF.

This clone was counted between two and nine times. The chain carries TRBV19 and TRBJ1-1, with no clear D. Trimming took off 6 bases at V and 0 bases at J, with 8 bases between the two ends. The CDR3 totals 13 residues. In germline, CDR1 is LNHDA, CDR2 SQIVND (reference sequence). CDR3 sequence (DNA): TGTGCCAGTAGCCCAGATATGAACACTGAAGCTTTCTTT. Protein product: CASSPDMNTEAFF. The variable domain in full, completed from reference TRBV19 and TRBJ1-1, reads DGGITQSPKYLFRKEGQNVTLSCEQNLNHDAMYWYRQDPGQGLRLIYYSQIVNDFQKGDIAEGYSVSREKKESFPLTVTSAQKNPTAFYLCASSPDMNTEAFFGQGTRLTVV.